The sequence of this T cell receptor beta chain was determined in a study of cytomegalovirus exposure and HLA in healthy donors. The overall study: Clustering assigned 81% of the approximately 400 genotyped donors to the Caucasian-associated ancestry cluster.

As to this clone: The antigen remains unidentified.

The PCR employed 60 Vbeta primers together with 13 Jbeta primers. Per the original data handling: In a later analysis, tens of millions of unique TCR beta chains included roughly 11 million shared by two or more donors. Profiled with immunoSEQ multiplex PCR; TCRdb holds only in-frame clones, not every one. The V and J calls and clone size were taken over from that table, and D and trimming were inferred from the DNA. The table has over 150,000 clones, roughly 70% seen once. Study results and limitations: Researchers reported in a later analysis that a missense DCLRE1C variant was tied to TCR beta V- and J-gene trimming.

The CDR3 is made up of 13 amino acids. Germline assignment: CDR1 MNHNY and CDR2 SVGAGI (reference sequence). V was cut by 3 bases and J by 1 base, with 6 bases left in between. The rearrangement joins TRBV6-6 to TRBJ1-1; D is uncertain. The source material was PBMCs. This TCR was recovered from a male donor in good health and CMV-seronegative. This CDR3 reads CASSYSQNTEAFF. The CDR3 DNA reads TGTGCCAGCAGTTATAGCCAGAACACTGAAGCTTTCTTT.